Sequencing of this TCR beta chain was carried out in a study of neurological immune-mediated disorders. Notes on the study in general: Patients with HTLV-1-associated myelopathy showed the most TCR clonal expansion. Those with multiple sclerosis showed the least, falling below healthy controls. Because no CDR3 amino acid sequences were shared across subjects by expanded clones, private repertoires were suggested in all groups.

From 15-18 subjects, every sequencing run obtained over 170 million TCR-beta sequences. TCRdb re-derived calls from the 5' RACE reads in MiXCR, one entry per CDR3 protein. The sample includes about 49,000 distinct CDR3 sequences, around 12% of them seen just once. Trimming left V 6 bases short and J 3 bases short, with 17 bases between. This CDR3 comprises 14 residues. Germline lookup yields CDR1 SQVTM and CDR2 ANQGSEA. This clonotype was seen many times. Its antigen is currently unknown. Regarding time point: longitudinal time-point 2. It was from 2 million PBMCs stored at -80 C that the unsorted libraries were obtained.

The V call is TRBV29-1, the J call TRBJ2-5; D tentatively reads TRBD1 or TRBD2 (6 bases each). What was sequenced was PBMCs. This clonotype was obtained from a male donor with HTLV-1-associated myelopathy (HAM/TSP). The chain's CDR3 is CSVDPGAAKETQYF. DNA of the CDR3: TGCAGCGTGGACCCGGGGGCGGCGAAAGAGACCCAGTACTTC.